This T cell receptor (beta chain) was identified in a study of blood T cell repertoires in COVID-19. For the study at large: Samples of COVID-19 (acute and convalescent) were obtained from the United States, Italy and Spain. In each case, the material was cDNA or gDNA derived from T cells, B-cell-depleted T cells, or PBMCs.

Trimming took 3 bases from V and 7 from J, leaving 9 bases between them. Per the germline V gene, CDR1 is KGHSH and CDR2 is LQKENI. This CDR3 region has 13 residues. Original data processing: Estimation of nucleated cell counts was performed using reference gene primer amplification. TCRdb's table, derived via immunoSEQ multiplex PCR, lists solely in-frame clones and lacks some. V, J and clone size derive from that table, while D and trimming were established from the DNA sequence. Here the sample spans about 120,000 clones, about 89% being singletons. This sequence originates from a human donor with acute or convalescent COVID-19. The donor label of this sample is uncertain. V usage is TRBV18 and J usage is TRBJ1-4; TRBD1 is a possible D gene (5 bases). Sequencing was performed on peripheral blood. CDR3 DNA sequence: TGTGCCAGCTCACCCCGACAGACTGAAAAACTGTTTTTT. It is translated as CASSPRQTEKLFF. The full variable domain, completed using reference TRBV18 and TRBJ1-4, is NAGVMQNPRHLVRRRGQEARLRCSPMKGHSHVYWYRQLPEEGLKFMVYLQKENIIDESGMPKERFSAEFPKEGPSILRIQQVVRGDSAAYFCASSPRQTEKLFFGSGTQLSVL.